This TCR beta chain originates from a study of control samples from healthy donors and cancer patients. Libraries were prepared by immunoSEQ multiplex PCR; TCRdb keeps only in-frame clonotypes and omits some of them. The sample yields 100,000 to 150,000 clones, around 90% seen once. Unmatched junction bases numbered 7, after V lost 0 bases and J lost 3 bases. The CDR3 is 17 residues long. Germline loops: CDR1 SGHRS, CDR2 YFSETQ. The TCR was taken from a man aged 40-55 years in good health. The chain links TRBV5-1 to TRBJ2-1; 9 bases map to TRBD2. The source material was blood. The CDR3 sequence: CASSLEVAGALYNEQFF. CDR3 DNA: TGCGCCAGCAGCTTGGAGGTAGCGGGGGCCCTCTACAATGAGCAGTTCTTC. Combining the CDR3 with reference TRBV5-1 and TRBJ2-1 gives the whole variable domain KAGVTQTPRYLIKTRGQQVTLSCSPISGHRSVSWYQQTPGQGLQFLFEYFSETQRNKGNFPGRFSGRQFSNSRSEMNVSTLELGDSALYLCASSLEVAGALYNEQFFGPGTRLTVL.